Listed below are T cell receptor beta chains from one sample, sequenced in a study of blood T cell repertoires in COVID-19. Assay used: immunoSEQ multiplex PCR; TCRdb lists only in-frame clones, some missing. The sample yields approximately 500,000 clones, roughly nine tenths seen once. Sequenced input: peripheral blood. These receptors were obtained from a woman between 50 and 59 years old with COVID-19, enrolled during active disease. The CDR3 runs from the conserved cysteine through the conserved F or W. D genes are given only for firm matches. The size field is filled for only some rows; it gives once, few, many or a size class.

TGCGCCAGCAGTGATTCCGCGGGACCAACTAATGAAAAACTGTTTTTT,CASSDSAGPTNEKLFF,.,TRBJ1-4,16,.,TRBV10-2
TGTGCCAGCAGTGGTCGAGCTTTCACTCAGGGCTATGGCTACACCTTC,CASSGRAFTQGYGYTF,.,TRBJ1-2,16,.,TRBV6-4
TGTGCCAGCAGCTTAGCACGGGTAATGCAGGAAAAACTGTTTTTT,CASSLARVMQEKLFF,.,TRBJ1-4,15,.,TRBV7-8
TGCGCCAGCAGCTTGCGGCAGGGCCAAAACTCCTACGAGCAGTACTTC,CASSLRQGQNSYEQYF,.,TRBJ2-7,16,few,TRBV5-1
TGTGCCAGTAGTTGGACAGGGGAGAGCAATCAGCCCCAGCATTTT,CASSWTGESNQPQHF,TRBD1,TRBJ1-5,15,.,TRBV19
TGTGCCAGCAGTTACTCCTTACACCCGCGGAATTCACCCCTCCACTTT,CASSYSLHPRNSPLHF,.,TRBJ1-6,16,.,TRBV6-5
TGCGCCAGCAGCCAAGACGGACAGGGGGCATGGGAGACCCAGTACTTC,CASSQDGQGAWETQYF,TRBD1,TRBJ2-5,16,few,TRBV4-1
TGTGCCAGCAGCTTAGAAGTCCCAGGGGATGAAAAACTGTTTTTT,CASSLEVPGDEKLFF,.,TRBJ1-4,15,.,TRBV7-9
TGTGCCAGCAGGGACAGCTGGGGGACTGAAGCTTTCTTT,CASRDSWGTEAFF,.,TRBJ1-1,13,.,TRBV6-5
TGTGCCAGTAGTACCGAACAGGAAGCAAATTCACCCCTCCACTTT,CASSTEQEANSPLHF,.,TRBJ1-6,15,.,TRBV19
TGTGCCAGCAGTCCTAGGGGGTTCAGCTCCTACAATGAGCAGTTCTTC,CASSPRGFSSYNEQFF,.,TRBJ2-1,16,.,TRBV27
TGTGCCGGGGACAAGGGGGGGGACACTGAAGCTTTCTTT,CAGDKGGDTEAFF,.,TRBJ1-1,13,.,TRBV30
TGTGCCAGATACCCTAGAAATGAGCAGTTCTTC,CARYPRNEQFF,.,TRBJ2-1,11,.,TRBV5-3
TGTGCCAGCAGTGACTCTTCAGGGGACCCCTATGGCTACACCTTC,CASSDSSGDPYGYTF,.,TRBJ1-2,15,.,TRBV6-4
TGTGCCAGTAGTAGGGAGGTTTGGAGCAATCAGCCCCAGCATTTT,CASSREVWSNQPQHF,.,TRBJ1-5,15,.,TRBV19
TGTGCCAGCAGTTCTATCACAGATACGCAGTATTTT,CASSSITDTQYF,.,TRBJ2-3,12,.,TRBV12-3/TRBV12-4
TGTGCCAGCAGTGAATATCGTTTGGGAGGGGGCAATCAGCCCCAGCATTTT,CASSEYRLGGGNQPQHF,.,TRBJ1-5,17,.,TRBV2
TGCGCCAGCAGCTTGGGGGCCGCCGAAGCTTTCTTT,CASSLGAAEAFF,.,TRBJ1-1,12,.,TRBV5-1
TGTGCCAGCAGTGAATCCCACTTCGCCATCACTGAAGCTTTCTTT,CASSESHFAITEAFF,.,TRBJ1-1,15,.,TRBV9
TGTGCCAGCAGTCCGGACAGGGACGCAACTAATGAAAAACTGTTTTTT,CASSPDRDATNEKLFF,TRBD1,TRBJ1-4,16,.,TRBV2
TGTGCCAGCAGCCAAGATACAGGACAGCCCGTCTTC,CASSQDTGQPVF,.,TRBJ2-1,12,.,TRBV3-1/TRBV3-2
TGTGCCAGCAGTGTGGGGACTCTACAGAACACCGGGGAGCTGTTTTTT,CASSVGTLQNTGELFF,.,TRBJ2-2,16,.,TRBV6-1
TGTGCCAGCACCCAAGGGGGGGAAGAGACCCAGTACTTC,CASTQGGEETQYF,.,TRBJ2-5,13,.,TRBV28
TGTGCCAGCAGCTTGGCCATTGCGCAGGGGAGAGGCTACACCTTC,CASSLAIAQGRGYTF,.,TRBJ1-2,15,many,TRBV5-5
TGCAGCGTCGGGACAGGGCCCTCCTACGAGCAGTACTTC,CSVGTGPSYEQYF,TRBD1,TRBJ2-7,13,once,TRBV29-1
TGTGCCTGGAGTGGCTCCGGGAAACTGTTTTTT,CAWSGSGKLFF,.,TRBJ1-4,11,.,TRBV30
TGTGCCAGCAGCCCAGCCTCCAGGGAGCAGTTCTTC,CASSPASREQFF,.,TRBJ2-1,12,.,TRBV9
TGTGCCAGCAGTCTAACCCCGAGCCAAGAGACCCAGTACTTC,CASSLTPSQETQYF,.,TRBJ2-5,14,.,TRBV6-5
TGCGCCAGCAGCTCCCGCCAAATTACCGGACAGGGGGCCTATGGCTACACCTTC,CASSSRQITGQGAYGYTF,TRBD1,TRBJ1-2,18,once,TRBV5-1
TGTGCCTGGGGAACCTTAGCGGGGGGGCCGAGGAATGAGCAGTTCTTC,CAWGTLAGGPRNEQFF,TRBD2,TRBJ2-1,16,.,TRBV30
TGTGCCAGCAGCTTAGCCCAGAACACTGAAGCTTTCTTT,CASSLAQNTEAFF,.,TRBJ1-1,13,.,TRBV7-2
TGTGCCAGTACCCTGAGGACAGGGGGATGGGATGGCTACACCTTC,CASTLRTGGWDGYTF,TRBD1,TRBJ1-2,15,.,TRBV19
TGTGCCAGCAGCCGTAGCCACGGATATAGAGATTCACCCCTCCACTTT,CASSRSHGYRDSPLHF,.,TRBJ1-6,16,.,TRBV7-8
TGTGCCACCAGCGTCCCACTAGCGGGGGCCTACGAGCAGTACTTC,CATSVPLAGAYEQYF,TRBD2,TRBJ2-7,15,.,TRBV15
TGTGCCAGCCAGCGGGGACCCGCGACCGGGGAGCTGTTTTTT,CASQRGPATGELFF,TRBD2,TRBJ2-2,14,.,TRBV6-5
TGTGCCAGCAGCAAAAGAAAACCGCAGGTCTACGAGCAGTACTTC,CASSKRKPQVYEQYF,.,TRBJ2-7,15,.,TRBV21-1
TGTGCCATCAGCGAGCAGTTGTTCGTGAACACTGAAGCTTTCTTT,CAISEQLFVNTEAFF,.,TRBJ1-1,15,.,TRBV10-3
TGTGCCAGCAGCTTCTTTGACAGCTATAATTCACCCCTCCACTTT,CASSFFDSYNSPLHF,.,TRBJ1-6,15,once,TRBV11-2
TGTGCCAGCAGTTTATTGGCAGGGGGTAACTATGGCTACACCTTC,CASSLLAGGNYGYTF,TRBD1,TRBJ1-2,15,.,TRBV27
TGTGCCAGCAGTTACCTACCGGGAGAAGCTTTCTTT,CASSYLPGEAFF,.,TRBJ1-1,12,.,TRBV6-5
TGTGCCACCACCGCGGGTTTTGAAGCTTTCTTT,CATTAGFEAFF,.,TRBJ1-1,11,.,TRBV10-3
TGTGCCAGCAGCTCCCGGACAGGGATAGACATTCAGTACTTC,CASSSRTGIDIQYF,TRBD1,TRBJ2-4,14,.,TRBV3-1/TRBV3-2